The 12 T cell receptor beta chains given below trace back to one sample, sequenced in a study of T cells after yellow fever vaccination. One entry per CDR3 protein results from TCRdb running MiXCR on the 5' RACE reads. Seen here are 250,000 to 400,000 distinct CDR3 sequences, roughly 4.3% observed once, and the top ten hold around 23%. This specimen was PBMCs, taken 5 days after the yellow fever booster vaccination. These receptors all stem from a man younger than 30 who received the YFV17D yellow fever vaccine.

The rearrangement joins TRBV3-1 to TRBJ1-2, with D possibly being TRBD1 (5 bases). The germline gives CDR1 LGHDT, CDR2 YNNKEL (reference sequence). Trimming left V 1 base short and J 4 bases short, with 7 bases between. The CDR3 runs to 13 residues. CDR3 loop: CASSQAGFYGYTF. As DNA, the CDR3 is TGTGCCAGCAGCCAAGCAGGGTTCTATGGCTACACCTTC.

The rearrangement uses TRBV7-2 and TRBJ1-1; D uncertain. The CDR3 is 15 residues long. Germline CDR1 SGHTA, CDR2 FQGNSA. Trimming stripped 0 bases from V and 0 bases from J, with 8 bases between. The CDR3: CASSLARVMNTEAFF. DNA of the CDR3: TGTGCCAGCAGCTTAGCGCGAGTCATGAACACTGAAGCTTTCTTT.

This clonotype was recorded many times. The chain employs TRBV4-1 and TRBJ2-7; maybe TRBD1 (6 bases). This CDR3 is 15 amino acids long. The V end lost 4 bases, the J end lost 2 bases, and 15 bases lay between the germline ends. Germline CDR1 is MGHRA and CDR2 is YSYEKL. Here the CDR3 reads CASSPSNRETYEQYF. CDR3 DNA: TGCGCCAGCAGCCCAAGTAACAGGGAGACCTACGAGCAGTACTTC.

This clonotype appeared a few times. V usage is TRBV14 and J usage is TRBJ2-7; no firm D call. The CDR3 sequence is 13 residues long. In germline, CDR1 is SGHDN, CDR2 FVKESK. Trimming removed 1 base at V and 0 bases at J, with 4 bases between. CDR3 sequence reads: CASSQVNSYEQYV. The CDR3 nucleotides read TGTGCCAGCAGCCAAGTTAACTCCTACGAGCAGTACGTC.

CDR3 nucleotides: TGCGCCAGCAGCCGAGGAGGGCAGAACACTGAAGCTTTCTTT. Its translation: CASSRGGQNTEAFF. The chain uses TRBV5-1 and TRBJ1-1; D not certain. The germline V gene has CDR1 SGHRS and CDR2 YFSETQ. Trimming shortened V by 4 bases and J by 1 base, and 11 bases separated the two germline ends. The CDR3 is made up of 14 amino acids.

This clonotype was counted between two and nine times. V gene TRBV6-1 combines with J gene TRBJ2-3; perhaps TRBD1 as D (6 bases). Germline assignment: CDR1 MNHNS and CDR2 SASEGT. V dropped 3 bases and J dropped 0 bases, with 7 bases sitting between them. CDR3 length equals 14 residues. The CDR3 region has the DNA TGTGCCAGCAGTGAGGGGGCTAGCACAGATACGCAGTATTTT. This sequence encodes CASSEGASTDTQYF.

This chain links TRBV7-8 with TRBJ2-1; 11 positions match TRBD2. Losses at the gene ends were 4 bases for V and 3 bases for J; bases not matched to a gene: 2. The CDR3 loop spans 15 amino acids. Per germline, CDR1 SGHVS and CDR2 FQNEAQ. Written as DNA, the CDR3 is TGTGCCAGCAGCTCGACTAGCGGGAACTACAATGAGCAGTTCTTC. Amino acids: CASSSTSGNYNEQFF.

The sample holds a few counts of this clonotype. V gene TRBV7-9 combines with J gene TRBJ2-2; 15 positions agree with TRBD2. J was trimmed by 7 bases and V by 5 bases; bases with no gene match: 17. CDR1 and CDR2 (germline): SEHNR, FQNEAQ (reference sequence). CDR3 length equals 20 residues. The CDR3 DNA follows: TGTGCCAGCAGCCCCTACGGACTAGCGGGGGGGCCCGTCTTTCACGGGGAGCTGTTTTTT. This translates into CASSPYGLAGGPVFHGELFF. The full variable domain, in which reference TRBV7-9 and TRBJ2-2 provide the parts outside the CDR3, is DTGVSQNPRHKITKRGQNVTFRCDPISEHNRLYWYRQTLGQGPEFLTYFQNEAQLEKSRLLSDRFSAERPKGSFSTLEIQRTEQGDSAMYLCASSPYGLAGGPVFHGELFFGEGSRLTVL.

In this sample, this clonotype turned up many times. This chain connects TRBV20-1 to TRBJ2-5, with 8 nucleotides matching TRBD2. Per the germline V gene, CDR1 is DFQATT and CDR2 is SNEGSKA (reference sequence). This CDR3 has 13 amino acids. The J segment lost 1 base and the V segment lost 2 bases, leaving 0 bases of the junction unmatched. The CDR3 DNA reads as TGCAGTGCTAGACTAGCGGGCCAAGAGACCCAGTACTTC. Amino acid sequence: CSARLAGQETQYF.

The chain recombines TRBV7-9 with TRBJ1-6; D not resolved. The germline V gene encodes CDR1 SEHNR and CDR2 FQNEAQ (reference sequence). The CDR3 is 12 residues long. The ends were cut back, 4 bases at V and 10 bases at J, with 8 bases in the middle. DNA of the CDR3: TGTGCCAGCAGCTCTAGCCTCTCACCCCTCCACTTT. Its protein product is CASSSSLSPLHF.

The chain links TRBV7-8 to TRBJ2-5, with D perhaps matching TRBD1 (6 bases). This CDR3 contains 14 residues. Trimming removed 9 bases from V and 0 bases from J, with 14 bases in between. Germline V gene lookup returns CDR1 SGHVS and CDR2 FQNEAQ. The CDR3 region has the DNA TGTGCCAGTACAGGGTTTTACTACCAAGAGACCCAGTACTTC. Protein: CASTGFYYQETQYF.

This clonotype was recorded at least ten times. V is TRBV30 and J is TRBJ1-4; 7 bases are a match to TRBD1. Germline V gene lookup returns CDR1 GTSNPN and CDR2 SVGIG (reference sequence). This CDR3 region has 16 residues. J lost 3 bases, V lost 2 bases, and 9 bases had no gene match. CDR3 nucleotide sequence: TGTGCCTGGAGTACAGGGGCGCCCCCATCTAATGAAAAACTGTTTTTT. As protein: CAWSTGAPPSNEKLFF.